These 7 T cell receptor beta chains were all obtained from the same sample, sequenced in a study of tumor-infiltrating lymphocytes in primary liver carcinoma. Co-extraction of both nucleic acids (RNA and DNA) used roughly 18-34 mg of unsorted bulk tissue. Reverse transcription of roughly 470 ng total RNA with a constant-region primer produced TCR beta cDNA. Each TCR beta library was derived from three nested multiplex PCR rounds that employed slightly modified ARM-PCR. With TRBV1-TRBV30 forward primers and a C-beta reverse primer, the first two PCR rounds were run for 10 cycles each. Each CDR3 protein is one row after TCRdb ran MiXCR on the multiplex PCR reads. The sample records roughly 30,000 distinct CDR3 sequences, roughly two thirds being singletons. The sequencing sample was made of liver tumor tissue from sampling region 3. Subset denoted: tumor region T3, left-lateral pole. These TCRs come from a woman in her twenties or thirties with primary liver carcinoma and hepatitis B virus infection.

The sample holds a few counts of this clonotype. A much bigger clone sits one base away, suggesting this may be a read error. This chain links TRBV29-1 with TRBJ2-4, with TRBD2 matching 8 bases. CDR1 and CDR2 from the germline V gene are SQVTM and ANQGSEA. The CDR3 is 15 amino acids. CDR3 sequence (DNA): TGCAGCGTTGAAGTTCGCGGGAGGACTAAGAACACTCAGTACTTC. Its protein is CSVEVRGRTKNTQYF.

In regard to this clonotype: Mismatch with germline at one junction end may stem from a read error. The V call is TRBV4-2, the J call TRBJ2-7; TRBD2 is a possible D gene (6 bases). Looked up from germline, CDR1 is LGHNA and CDR2 is YNFKEQ. The CDR3 length is 16 residues. The CDR3 DNA reads TGTGCCAGCATCCCATCCGGGGACGGAGGGACCTACGAACAGTACTTC. Translated: CASIPSGDGGTYEQYF.

With regard to this clonotype: With a much larger clone just one base away, this may be a read error. The chain links TRBV11-2 to TRBJ2-7, with D possibly called TRBD1 or TRBD2 (5 bases each). Germline V gene data show CDR1 as SGHAT and CDR2 as FQNNGV. The CDR3 runs 14 residues. CDR3 nucleotide sequence: TGTGTCAGCTGTCGGGGCGGGCCCTCCTACGAGCAGTACTTC. It encodes CVSCRGGPSYEQYF.

Regarding this clonotype: As the CDR3 is not closed by the conserved phenylalanine or tryptophan, this likely results from a read error. The chain has TRBV11-2 and TRBJ1-4; unclear D gene. Germline CDR1 reads SGHAT; CDR2 reads FQNNGV. The CDR3 contains 16 residues. The chain's CDR3 is CASSLGLLSSGERLFS. DNA of the CDR3: TGTGCTAGCAGCTTAGGCCTCCTTTCCTCTGGAGAAAGACTGTTTTCT.

To note about this clonotype: A much larger clone differs by one base, so this may be a read error. The chain couples TRBV11-2 to TRBJ2-7; D may be TRBD2 (5 bases). This CDR3 comprises 14 residues. The germline gives CDR1 SGHAT, CDR2 FQNNGV. CDR3 sequence: CASSLTIWSYEQYF. The CDR3 region has the DNA TGTGCCAGCAGCTTGACTATCTGGAGTTACGAACAGTACTTC.

This clonotype was detected a few times. A read error may be the cause here, since a much bigger clone is one base away. The CDR3 is CASRPRDSYDGYTF. CDR3 DNA sequence: TGTGCCAGCAGACCCAGGGACTCCTACGATGGCTACACCTTC. The rearrangement uses TRBV11-1 and TRBJ1-2; TRBD1 is a possible D gene (5 bases). With 6 bases removed from V and 6 bases from J, the gap between germline ends came to 17 bases. Germline values: CDR1 SGHAT, CDR2 FQDESV (reference sequence). This CDR3 has 14 amino acids.

A remark on this clonotype: A read error may be the cause here, since a much bigger clone is one base away. This chain uses TRBV12-3 or TRBV12-4 with TRBJ2-3; the D gene is possibly TRBD2 (6 bases). Trimming cost V 3 bases and J 1 base, with 11 bases left between them. The CDR3 is 15 amino acids. CDR3 region: CASSFGGNGTDTQYF. The CDR3, as DNA: TGTGCCAGCAGTTTTGGCGGGAATGGCACAGATACGCAGTATTTT.